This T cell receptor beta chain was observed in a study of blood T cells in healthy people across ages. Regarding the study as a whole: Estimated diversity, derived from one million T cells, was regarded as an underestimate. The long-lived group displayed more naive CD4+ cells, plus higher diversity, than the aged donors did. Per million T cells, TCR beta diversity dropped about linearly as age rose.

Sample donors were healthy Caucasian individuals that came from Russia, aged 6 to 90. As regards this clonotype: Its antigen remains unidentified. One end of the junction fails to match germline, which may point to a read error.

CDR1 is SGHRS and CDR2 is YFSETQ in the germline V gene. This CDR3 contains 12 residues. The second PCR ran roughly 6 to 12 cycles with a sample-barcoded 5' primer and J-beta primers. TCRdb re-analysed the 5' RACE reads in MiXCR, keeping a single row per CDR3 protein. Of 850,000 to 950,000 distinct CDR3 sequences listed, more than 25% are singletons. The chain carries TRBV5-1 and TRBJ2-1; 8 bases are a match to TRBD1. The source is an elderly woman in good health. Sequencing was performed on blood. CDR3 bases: TGCGCCGGCACTCGACAGGGGAATGAGCAGGTCTTC. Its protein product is CAGTRQGNEQVF.